Given below is one T cell receptor (beta chain) in context. Antigen unknown. This record belongs to a study of graft-versus-host responses after intestinal transplantation. General study findings and limits: Recipient marrow showed GvH clones, some seen first in ileum or blood.

This table comes from immunoSEQ multiplex PCR, and its TCRdb copy is limited to in-frame clones, with some not included. The sample consists of about 92,000 clones, just over 90% of them appearing once. The V gene's germline CDR1 is MNHEY and CDR2 SVGAGI. This CDR3 is 14 amino acids long. Germline trimming cut 6 bases from V and 4 bases from J; bases unmatched to any gene: 5. The sample was unstimulated CD8+ T cells sorted from spleen or lymph node cells, taken before intestinal transplant. The chain recombines TRBV6-5 with TRBJ2-7, with 11 bases matching TRBD1. The receptor comes from a human donor who received an intestinal transplant. The CDR3 nucleotides are TGTGCCAGCAGCGTCGGACAGGGGGCTTACGAGCAGTACTTC. It specifies CASSVGQGAYEQYF.